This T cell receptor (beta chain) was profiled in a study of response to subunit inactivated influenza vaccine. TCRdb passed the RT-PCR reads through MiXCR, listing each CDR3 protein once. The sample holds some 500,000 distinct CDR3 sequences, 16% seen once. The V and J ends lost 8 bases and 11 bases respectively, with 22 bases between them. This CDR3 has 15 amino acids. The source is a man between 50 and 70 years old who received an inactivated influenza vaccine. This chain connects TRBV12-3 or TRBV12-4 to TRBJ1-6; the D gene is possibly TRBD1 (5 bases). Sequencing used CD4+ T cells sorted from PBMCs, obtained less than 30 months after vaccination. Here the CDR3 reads CASSPTGTQGAPLHF. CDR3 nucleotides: TGTGCCAGCTCGCCGACCGGGACCCAAGGGGCACCCCTCCACTTT.